This T cell receptor (beta chain) was sequenced in a study of T cell responses to AZD1222 COVID-19 vaccine. Study observations and caveats: Receipt of two AZD1222 doses was followed by a rise in Spike-specific TCR breadth and depth.

Pooled in the analysis were second doses at about 4 or about 12 weeks. As concerns this clone: The target antigen is unknown.

Measured with immunoSEQ multiplex PCR; TCRdb has only the in-frame clones, and not every one. The repertoire holds 140,000 to 150,000 clones, with 80% to 95% as singletons. V was shortened by 4 bases and J by 7 bases, with 14 bases between the two germline ends. This CDR3 region has 14 residues. The germline V gene encodes CDR1 SEHNR and CDR2 FQNEAQ (reference sequence). Sample: peripheral blood, taken 28 days after the second AZD1222 dose. The chain uses TRBV7-9 and TRBJ2-1, with D possibly matching TRBD2 (6 bases). The receptor was isolated from an adult who received the AZD1222 COVID-19 vaccine. CDR3 residues: CASSSPGAGNEQFF. The DNA of the CDR3 is TGTGCCAGCAGCTCACCGGGAGCAGGGAATGAGCAGTTCTTC.